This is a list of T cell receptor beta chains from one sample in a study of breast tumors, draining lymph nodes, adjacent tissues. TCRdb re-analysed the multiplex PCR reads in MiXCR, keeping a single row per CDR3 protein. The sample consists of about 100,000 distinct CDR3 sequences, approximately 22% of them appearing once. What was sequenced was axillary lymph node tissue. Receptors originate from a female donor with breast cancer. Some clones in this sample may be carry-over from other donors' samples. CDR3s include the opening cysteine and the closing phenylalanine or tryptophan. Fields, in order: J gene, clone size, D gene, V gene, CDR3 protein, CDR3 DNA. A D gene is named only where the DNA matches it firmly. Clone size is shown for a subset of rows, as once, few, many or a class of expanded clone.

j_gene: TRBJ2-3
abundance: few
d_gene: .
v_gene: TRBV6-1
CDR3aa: CASTIGSLALAQYF
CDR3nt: TGTGCCAGCACCATCGGGTCTCTCGCCCTGGCGCAGTATTTT

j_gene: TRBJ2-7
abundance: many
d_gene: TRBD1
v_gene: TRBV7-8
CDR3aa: CASSDRRAQGRAYEQYF
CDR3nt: TGTGCCAGCAGCGATAGAAGGGCACAGGGGAGAGCCTACGAGCAGTACTTC

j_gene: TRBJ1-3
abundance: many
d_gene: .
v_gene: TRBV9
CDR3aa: CASSVGGQNTIYF
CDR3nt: TGTGCCAGCAGCGTAGGGGGCCAGAACACCATATATTTT

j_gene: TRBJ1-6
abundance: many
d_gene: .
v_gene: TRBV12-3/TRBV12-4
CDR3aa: CASSLGGSNSPLHF
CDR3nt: TGTGCCAGCAGTTTAGGAGGCAGTAATTCACCCCTCCACTTT

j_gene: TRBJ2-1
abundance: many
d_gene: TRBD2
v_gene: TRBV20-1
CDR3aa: CSARDGTKTYNEQFF
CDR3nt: TGCAGTGCTAGAGATGGGACTAAGACTTACAATGAGCAGTTCTTC

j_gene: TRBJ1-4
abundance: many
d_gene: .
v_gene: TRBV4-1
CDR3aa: CASSHSPTGEKLFF
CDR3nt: TGCGCCAGCAGCCACTCCCCGACGGGGGAAAAACTGTTTTTT

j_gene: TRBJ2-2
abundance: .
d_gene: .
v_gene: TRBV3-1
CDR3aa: CASKGGGNTGELFF
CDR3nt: TGTGCCAGCAAAGGGGGGGGCAACACCGGGGAGCTGTTTTTT

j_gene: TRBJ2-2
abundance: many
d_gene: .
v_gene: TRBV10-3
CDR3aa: CAISEVRGVYTGELFF
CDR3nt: TGTGCCATCAGTGAGGTGAGAGGGGTCTACACCGGGGAGCTGTTTTTT

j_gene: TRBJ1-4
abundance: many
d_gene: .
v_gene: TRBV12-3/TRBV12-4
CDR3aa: CASKGVATNEKLFF
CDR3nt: TGTGCCAGCAAAGGGGTTGCAACTAATGAAAAACTGTTTTTT

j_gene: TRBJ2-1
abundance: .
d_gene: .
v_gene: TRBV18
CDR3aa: CASSPRSNEQFF
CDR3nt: TGTGCCAGCTCACCTCGAAGCAATGAGCAGTTCTTC

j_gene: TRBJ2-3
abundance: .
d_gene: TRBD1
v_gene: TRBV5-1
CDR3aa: CASSRQGRAGTDTQYF
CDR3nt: TGCGCCAGCAGCCGACAGGGGCGCGCAGGCACAGATACGCAGTATTTT

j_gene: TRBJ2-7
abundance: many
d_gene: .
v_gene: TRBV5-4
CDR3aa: CASSGGGWGPGFTYEQYF
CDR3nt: TGTGCCAGCAGCGGGGGGGGCTGGGGCCCAGGATTTACCTACGAGCAGTACTTC

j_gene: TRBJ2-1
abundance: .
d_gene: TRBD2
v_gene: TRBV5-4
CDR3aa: CASSLSGGGRGYNGQFF
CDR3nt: TGTGCCAGCAGCTTGTCCGGGGGCGGGAGGGGCTACAATGGGCAGTTCTTC